A single sample is the source of the 17 T cell receptor beta chains below, sequenced in a study of tumor and adjacent non-tumor tissue in lung cancer. Three rounds of nested PCR, following a modified ARM-PCR protocol, produced the TCRbeta library. TCRdb analysed the multiplex PCR reads with MiXCR anew, one entry per CDR3 protein. Found here are roughly 220,000 distinct CDR3 sequences, 71% of them singletons; the top ten hold less than 25%. No cell sorting was done before RNA was extracted from the tissue. The source material was lung tumor tissue. These receptors all stem from a man in his sixties with non-small cell lung cancer.

With respect to this clonotype: At one boundary the junction diverges from the germline segment, which might be a read error. This chain joins TRBV12-3 or TRBV12-4 and TRBJ1-2; TRBD1 might be the D (6 bases). This CDR3 region has 13 residues. CDR3 sequence (DNA): TGTGCCTGCAGTCCGACAGGATTCTATGGCTACACCTTC. The encoded protein is CACSPTGFYGYTF.

This clonotype showed up just once. This chain links TRBV7-8 with TRBJ2-7; 7 bases are shared with TRBD2. The germline V gene has CDR1 SGHVS and CDR2 FQNEAQ. Unmatched junction bases numbered 12, after V lost 7 bases and J lost 0 bases. The CDR3 covers 16 residues. The DNA for the CDR3 is TGTGCCAGCAACTCTACCGGGACTACCCCCTCCTACGAGCAGTACTTC. This sequence encodes CASNSTGTTPSYEQYF.

Turning to this clonotype: Given the absence of the conserved phenylalanine or tryptophan at the CDR3 end, a read error is likely. DNA for the CDR3: TGTGCCAGCAGCCCCACTTACACCGACAGGGTAGGAGGCTATGGCTACACCGTC. It encodes CASSPTYTDRVGGYGYTV. The chain recombines TRBV11-2 with TRBJ1-2; 7 nucleotides line up with TRBD1. CDR1 SGHAT and CDR2 FQNNGV come from the germline V gene. Losses at the gene ends were 5 bases for V and 4 bases for J; bases not matched to a gene: 19. The length of the CDR3 is 18 residues.

With respect to this clonotype: One junction end disagrees with the germline gene, perhaps due to a read error. The rearrangement joins TRBV12-3 or TRBV12-4 to TRBJ2-1, with no clear D. The CDR3 contains 14 residues. CDR3 nucleotide sequence: TGTCCCAGCAGTTTTGGCAGCCGGAACAATGAGCAGTTCTTC. Amino acids: CPSSFGSRNNEQFF.

The CDR3 is CASRRTSWFGTSYNEQFF. The CDR3 region has the DNA TGCGCCAGCAGACGGACTAGCTGGTTCGGCACCTCCTACAATGAGCAGTTCTTC. The genes are TRBV4-1 and TRBJ2-1, with 8 nucleotides matching TRBD2. CDR1 and CDR2 (germline): MGHRA, YSYEKL. This CDR3 is 18 amino acids long. V lost 6 bases to trimming and J lost 0 bases; unmatched junction nucleotides: 13.

Many counts were recorded for this clonotype. The rearrangement joins TRBV29-1 to TRBJ2-7, with 8 bases aligning to TRBD2. The CDR3 consists of 13 residues. The J segment lost 3 bases and the V segment lost 4 bases, leaving 5 bases of the junction unmatched. The germline CDR1 and CDR2 sequences are SQVTM and ANQGSEA. The CDR3 protein is CSVATSAYYEQYF. For the CDR3, the DNA is TGCAGCGTTGCGACTAGCGCGTACTACGAGCAGTACTTC.

A remark on this clonotype: Just one base apart from a much larger clone, this may be a read error. The chain recombines TRBV12-3 or TRBV12-4 with TRBJ1-3, with D possibly being TRBD1 (5 bases). The CDR3 sequence is 13 residues long. CDR3 loop: CATWSPGRNTVYF. Written as DNA, the CDR3 is TGTGCCACCTGGTCCCCAGGGAGAAACACCGTATATTTT.

Concerning this clonotype: One junction end disagrees with the germline gene, perhaps due to a read error. V is TRBV12-3 or TRBV12-4 and J is TRBJ2-3, with D possibly being TRBD2 (5 bases). The CDR3 loop spans 13 amino acids. CDR3 sequence: CASTPISADMQYF. The CDR3 coding sequence is TGTGCCAGCACCCCCATTAGCGCAGATATGCAGTATTTT.

J is TRBJ1-1 and V is TRBV6-1, with a tentative D call TRBD1 (5 bases). The germline CDR1 and CDR2 sequences are MNHNS and SASEGT. This CDR3 has 16 amino acids. Trimming left V 1 base short and J 2 bases short, with 14 bases between. In DNA form, the CDR3 reads TGTGCCAGCAGTGAAGGGGGAGTGAGGGGAAACACTGAAGCTTTCTTT. This codes for CASSEGGVRGNTEAFF.

To note about this clonotype: Possible read error: a much larger clone is one base away. The chain recombines TRBV29-1 with TRBJ1-1; maybe TRBD1 (6 bases). The CDR3 sequence is 12 residues long. The germline CDR1 and CDR2 sequences are SQVTM and ANQGSEA. Written as DNA, the CDR3 is TGCAGCGTTGAAAGGGGGGACACTGAAGCTTCCTTT. Protein sequence: CSVERGDTEASF.

The chain couples TRBV6-1 to TRBJ1-2; D unclear. This CDR3 region has 13 residues. The germline V gene encodes CDR1 MNHNS and CDR2 SASEGT. Trimming removed 3 bases from V and 5 bases from J, with 10 bases in between. In DNA, the CDR3 is TGTGCCAGCAGTGAGATAGGACTTTATGGCTACACCTTC. Its translation is CASSEIGLYGYTF.

About this clonotype: The conserved final phenylalanine or tryptophan is absent from the CDR3, which likely points to a read error. The CDR3 DNA follows: TGTGCCAGGAGCTTAGGGACAGGAGGGCCAGATACGCAGTATGTT. Amino acids: CARSLGTGGPDTQYV. The V and J genes are TRBV11-2 and TRBJ2-3, with TRBD1 identical over 8 bases. The germline gives CDR1 SGHAT, CDR2 FQNNGV. The CDR3 spans 15 residues.

About this clonotype: At one end the junction does not follow the germline gene, possibly because of a read error. V is TRBV4-2 and J is TRBJ2-3; possibly TRBD2 for D (7 bases). Germline lookup yields CDR1 LGHNA and CDR2 YNFKEQ. The CDR3 is 18 amino acids. The CDR3, as DNA: TGTGCCAGCAGCCAAGATCAAGGGAGGGGGGCCGGCACATATACGCAGTATTTT. Translated: CASSQDQGRGAGTYTQYF.

With respect to this clonotype: One end of the junction does not line up with germline, which may come from a read error. The V call is TRBV6-5, the J call TRBJ1-4; TRBD1 might be the D (5 bases). The CDR3 loop spans 15 amino acids. CDR1 MNHEY and CDR2 SVGAGI come from the germline V gene. The CDR3 loop is CVSRADGTENEILLF. Here the CDR3 DNA reads TGTGTCAGCAGGGCCGACGGGACGGAGAATGAAATACTGCTTTTT.

A remark on this clonotype: This may come from a read error, since a much larger clone is one base off. This chain links TRBV28 with TRBJ1-5; 7 bases line up with TRBD1. This CDR3 is 15 amino acids long. Germline CDR1 and CDR2: MDHEN and SYDVKM. The CDR3 protein is CASSSGTDYNKPQHF. The CDR3 DNA is TGTGCCAGCAGTTCCGGGACAGACTACAATAAGCCCCAGCATTTT.

The table lists this clonotype with a count of one. J is TRBJ2-3 and V is TRBV5-1; 11 nucleotides match TRBD1. Germline CDR1 is SGHRS and CDR2 is YFSETQ. The CDR3 loop spans 17 amino acids. V lost 4 bases and J lost 4; bases outside the gene matches: 11. The chain's CDR3 is CASSASSPGQGADTQYF. Here the CDR3 DNA reads TGCGCCAGCAGCGCCTCCTCGCCGGGACAGGGGGCAGATACGCAGTATTTT.

V usage is TRBV29-1 and J usage is TRBJ1-2, with TRBD1 identical over 9 bases. The germline V gene has CDR1 SQVTM and CDR2 ANQGSEA. The CDR3 loop spans 15 amino acids. Trimming at V came to 4 bases and at J to 4 bases, leaving 10 bases not matched to a gene. This CDR3 reads CSVGILGTGTYGYTF. CDR3 DNA sequence: TGCAGCGTTGGTATACTCGGGACAGGGACCTATGGCTACACCTTC. The full variable domain, in which reference TRBV29-1 and TRBJ1-2 provide the parts outside the CDR3, is SAVISQKPSRDICQRGTSLTIQCQVDSQVTMMFWYRQQPGQSLTLIATANQGSEATYESGFVIDKFPISRPNLTFSTLTVSNMSPEDSSIYLCSVGILGTGTYGYTFGSGTRLTVV.